Shown below are 16 T cell receptor beta chains from a single sample sequenced in a study of response to subunit inactivated influenza vaccine. TCRdb reprocessed the RT-PCR reads via MiXCR and lists one record per CDR3 protein. This repertoire shows over 750,000 distinct CDR3 sequences, approximately 22% found once; its top ten account for roughly a tenth. Sequenced material: PBMCs from blood, taken 5 days after vaccination. The receptors derive from a man aged 50-59 years who received an inactivated influenza vaccine.

The chain carries TRBV11-2 and TRBJ2-1, with TRBD2 matching 8 bases. CDR1 is SGHAT and CDR2 is FQNNGV in the germline V gene. V lost 2 bases and J lost 8; bases outside the gene matches: 14. The CDR3 has 17 amino acids. The CDR3 is CASSLLSGGPVYHEQFF. The CDR3 region has the DNA TGTGCCAGCAGCTTACTAAGCGGGGGCCCTGTATACCATGAGCAGTTCTTC.

This clonotype was counted a few times. The rearrangement joins TRBV7-2 to TRBJ1-1, with TRBD1 matching 10 bases. Germline V gene lookup returns CDR1 SGHTA and CDR2 FQGNSA. The CDR3 is 15 residues long. Germline trimming cut 3 bases from V and 2 bases from J; bases unmatched to any gene: 3. The CDR3 sequence: CASSFRQGANTEAFF. CDR3 in DNA: TGTGCCAGCAGCTTCCGACAGGGGGCCAACACTGAAGCTTTCTTT. Together with reference TRBV7-2 and TRBJ1-1, the CDR3 gives the full variable domain: GAGVSQSPSNKVTEKGKDVELRCDPISGHTALYWYRQSLGQGLEFLIYFQGNSAPDKSGLPSDRFSAERTGGSVSTLTIQRTQQEDSAVYLCASSFRQGANTEAFFGQGTRLTVV.

The chain couples TRBV5-1 to TRBJ2-7, with D perhaps TRBD1 (6 bases). The V and J ends lost 2 bases and 6 bases respectively, with 15 bases between them. The CDR3 has 14 amino acids. Germline loops: CDR1 SGHRS, CDR2 YFSETQ. CDR3 amino acids: CASSFSGTPSEQYF. Here the CDR3 DNA reads TGCGCCAGCAGCTTTTCCGGGACACCCTCCGAGCAGTACTTC.

This clonotype was counted only a few times. V and J are TRBV7-6 and TRBJ2-1; TRBD2 aligns across 9 bases. The ends lost 4 bases at V and 8 bases at J; junction bases unmatched: 9. This CDR3 comprises 15 residues. Germline V gives CDR1 SGHVS, CDR2 FNYEAQ. CDR3 protein: CASSSRKREVDEQFF. Written as DNA, the CDR3 is TGTGCCAGCAGCTCCCGGAAGCGGGAGGTGGATGAGCAGTTCTTC.

The chain uses TRBV10-3 and TRBJ2-5; possibly TRBD2 for D (6 bases). V gave up 5 bases and J gave up 3 bases, with 10 bases separating them. The CDR3 has 13 residues. Germline V lookup: CDR1 ENHRY, CDR2 SYGVKD. Here the CDR3 reads CAISLGLKETQYF. CDR3 sequence (DNA): TGTGCCATCAGTTTGGGACTTAAAGAGACCCAGTACTTC.

This rearrangement joins TRBV29-1 to TRBJ1-1; D is undetermined. In germline, CDR1 is SQVTM, CDR2 ANQGSEA. The CDR3 loop spans 12 amino acids. Trimming stripped 1 base from V and 5 bases from J, with 8 bases between. CDR3 protein: CSVEVPQTEAFF. Written as DNA, the CDR3 is TGCAGCGTTGAAGTTCCCCAGACTGAAGCTTTCTTT.

This clonotype showed up just a few times. CDR3 in DNA: TGTGCCAGCAGCTTGACCGGGGCCCGGTTGGGCGGGGAGCTGTTTTTT. Amino acids: CASSLTGARLGGELFF. The chain carries TRBV7-3 and TRBJ2-2; D is tentatively TRBD1 or TRBD2 (5 bases each). V dropped 3 bases and J dropped 7 bases, with 18 bases sitting between them. Germline lookup yields CDR1 SGHTA and CDR2 FQGTGA. The CDR3 is made up of 16 amino acids.

This chain joins TRBV7-8 and TRBJ2-7; perhaps TRBD2 as D (5 bases). The CDR3 is 14 amino acids. V was trimmed by 0 bases and J by 6 bases, leaving 12 bases between them. CDR1 is SGHVS, CDR2 FQNEAQ, per germline. CDR3 in DNA: TGTGCCAGCAGCTTAGCTCCGGGGAAGAGCGAGCAGTACTTC. Translating gives CASSLAPGKSEQYF. The entire variable domain, with the rest obtained from reference TRBV7-8 and TRBJ2-7, is as follows: GAGVSQSPRYKVAKRGQDVALRCDPISGHVSLFWYQQALGQGPEFLTYFQNEAQLDKSGLPSDRFFAERPEGSVSTLKIQRTQQEDSAVYLCASSLAPGKSEQYFGPGTRLTVT.

This clonotype has just a few counts. The chain joins TRBV11-2 to TRBJ2-7; a weak D match, TRBD2 (5 bases). The ends were cut back, 2 bases at V and 3 bases at J, with 11 bases in the middle. Germline CDR1 is SGHAT and CDR2 is FQNNGV. This CDR3 spans 14 amino acids. CDR3 sequence: CASSLTRRDYEQYF. Written as DNA, the CDR3 is TGTGCCAGCAGCTTAACTCGTCGGGACTACGAGCAGTACTTC.

This clonotype occurred a few times. The J gene is TRBJ2-5, the V gene TRBV10-3; D remains unclear. The V end lost 0 bases, the J end lost 2 bases, and 13 bases lay between the germline ends. Looked up from germline, CDR1 is ENHRY and CDR2 is SYGVKD. CDR3 length: 16 residues. The CDR3, as DNA: TGTGCCATCAGTGAGTCGAACCTAATATTGCAAGAGACCCAGTACTTC. This codes for CAISESNLILQETQYF.

This clonotype was counted between two and nine times. The V gene is TRBV6-1, the J gene TRBJ2-5; D is unresolved. V lost 4 bases and J 1 base, leaving 10 bases between the germline ends. CDR1 and CDR2 (germline): MNHNS, SASEGT. The length of the CDR3 is 14 residues. The CDR3, as DNA: TGTGCCAGCAGTGGATCGTGGACCCAAGAGACCCAGTACTTC. Amino acid sequence: CASSGSWTQETQYF.

The V gene is TRBV7-9, the J gene TRBJ1-2; 12 bases line up with TRBD1. The CDR3 contains 15 residues. CDR1 is SEHNR, CDR2 FQNEAQ, per germline (reference sequence). J gave up 6 bases and V 5 bases, and 7 bases lay outside the gene matches. The CDR3 sequence is CASSHRDRGRDGYTF. CDR3 DNA: TGTGCCAGCAGCCACCGGGACAGGGGGCGAGATGGCTACACCTTC.

This clonotype was recorded a few times. V usage is TRBV5-1 and J usage is TRBJ2-5; maybe TRBD1 (6 bases). The CDR3 sequence is 17 residues long. From germline, CDR1 is SGHRS and CDR2 YFSETQ. V gave up 0 bases and J gave up 6 bases, with 21 bases separating them. The DNA for the CDR3 is TGCGCCAGCAGCTTGGGCCCCGGGACACTCGGCGTAAAGACCCAGTACTTC. It yields the protein CASSLGPGTLGVKTQYF.

The chain has TRBV19 and TRBJ1-5, with D hard to call. V dropped 6 bases and J dropped 3 bases, with 15 bases sitting between them. The CDR3 totals 15 residues. Germline lookup yields CDR1 LNHDA and CDR2 SQIVND (reference sequence). The CDR3 region is CASRLGRTTNQPQHF. The CDR3 DNA reads TGTGCCAGTAGACTTGGCAGAACAACCAATCAGCCCCAGCATTTT.

At least ten counts were recorded for this clonotype. The J gene is TRBJ2-1, the V gene TRBV5-1, with a possible D match to TRBD1 (5 bases). V was cut by 4 bases and J by 10 bases, with 18 bases left in between. Germline V gene lookup returns CDR1 SGHRS and CDR2 YFSETQ. This CDR3 contains 14 residues. This chain's CDR3 is CASSPTGTLWEQFF. The CDR3 DNA reads TGCGCCAGCAGCCCCACAGGAACACTTTGGGAGCAGTTCTTC.

This clonotype was recorded a few times. The V and J genes are TRBV12-3 or TRBV12-4 and TRBJ2-7; the match to TRBD2 covers 9 bases. After removal of 5 bases from V and 6 bases from J, the junction contained 8 bases not matched to a gene. The CDR3 runs to 14 residues. The CDR3 protein is CASSPAGGPLEQYF. DNA of the CDR3: TGTGCCAGCAGTCCAGCGGGAGGCCCCCTCGAGCAGTACTTC.